This TCR beta chain came from a study of shared clonotypes between healthy human individuals. Terminally differentiated effector memory CD45RA+ cells were left out of the naive CD8 fraction, which was CD45RO-negative and positively selected for CCR7. Sequenced by immunoSEQ multiplex PCR; TCRdb stores in-frame clones only, minus some. The table records some 2 million clones, approximately 94% of them present only once. Material: naive CD8+ T cells sorted from blood. This receptor was taken from a man aged 18 to 30 in good health.

In DNA, the CDR3 is TGTGCCAGCAGTTCAGTAGTCACCTTC. It translates to CASSSVVTF. The V gene is TRBV7-9, the J gene TRBJ1-2, with D unclear. Germline CDR1 reads SEHNR; CDR2 reads FQNEAQ (reference sequence). Trimming stripped 6 bases from V and 13 bases from J, with 9 bases between. The length of the CDR3 is 9 residues.